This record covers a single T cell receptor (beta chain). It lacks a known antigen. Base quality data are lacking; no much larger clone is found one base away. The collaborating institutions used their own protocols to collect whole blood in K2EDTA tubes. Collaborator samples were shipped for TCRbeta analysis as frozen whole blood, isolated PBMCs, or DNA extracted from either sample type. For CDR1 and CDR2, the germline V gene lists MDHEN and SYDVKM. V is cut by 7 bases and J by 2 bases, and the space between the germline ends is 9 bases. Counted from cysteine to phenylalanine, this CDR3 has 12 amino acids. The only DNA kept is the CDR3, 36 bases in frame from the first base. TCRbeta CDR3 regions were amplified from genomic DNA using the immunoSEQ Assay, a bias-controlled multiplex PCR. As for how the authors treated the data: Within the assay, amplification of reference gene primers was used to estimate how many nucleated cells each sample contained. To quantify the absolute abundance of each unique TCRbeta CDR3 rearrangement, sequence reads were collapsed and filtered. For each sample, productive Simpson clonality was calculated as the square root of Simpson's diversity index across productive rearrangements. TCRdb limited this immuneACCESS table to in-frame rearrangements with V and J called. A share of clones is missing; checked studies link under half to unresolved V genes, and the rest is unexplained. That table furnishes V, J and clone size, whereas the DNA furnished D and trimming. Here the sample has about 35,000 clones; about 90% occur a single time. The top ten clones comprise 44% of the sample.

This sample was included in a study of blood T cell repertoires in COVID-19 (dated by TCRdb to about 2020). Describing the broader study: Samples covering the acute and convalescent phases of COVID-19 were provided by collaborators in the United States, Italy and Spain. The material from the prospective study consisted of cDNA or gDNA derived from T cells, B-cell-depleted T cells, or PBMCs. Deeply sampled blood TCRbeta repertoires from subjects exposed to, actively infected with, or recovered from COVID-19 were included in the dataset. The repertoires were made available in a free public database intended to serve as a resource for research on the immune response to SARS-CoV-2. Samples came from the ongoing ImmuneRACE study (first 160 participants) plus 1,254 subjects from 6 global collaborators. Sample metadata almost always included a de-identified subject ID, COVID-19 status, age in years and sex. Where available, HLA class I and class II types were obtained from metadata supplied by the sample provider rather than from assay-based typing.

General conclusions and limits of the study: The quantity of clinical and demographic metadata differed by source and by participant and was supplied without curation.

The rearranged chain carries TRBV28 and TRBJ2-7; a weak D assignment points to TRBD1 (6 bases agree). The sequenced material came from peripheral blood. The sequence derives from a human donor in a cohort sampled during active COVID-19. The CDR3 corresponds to CASTGEAYEQYF. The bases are TGTGCCAGCACAGGGGAAGCCTACGAGCAGTACTTC.